The T cell receptor (beta chain) under discussion was sequenced for a study of shared clonotypes between healthy human individuals. Study in general: Three plates each covered CD4 naive and memory; CD8 naive two, CD8 memory one. General study points: Generally, estimated richness proved larger in naive subsets than it did in memory subsets. Among non-shared clonotypes, generation probabilities were lower than among those shared by all four donors. For naive CD4 cells, 4% to 5% of clonotypes were shared across a few donors.

Data came from immunoSEQ multiplex PCR; TCRdb stores just in-frame clones and leaves some out. The sample lists about 2.1 million clones, 93% occurring once. Comments on this clone: The antigen remains unidentified.

As defined, naive CD8 cells were CD45RO-negative and positively selected for CCR7, with terminally differentiated effector memory CD45RA+ cells excluded. Germline V gene data show CDR1 as MNHNY and CDR2 as SVGAGI (reference sequence). V lost 6 bases and J lost 0, with 11 bases in between. The CDR3 sequence is 15 residues long. This TCR derives from a man aged 18 to 30 in good health. Some clones in this sample may be carry-over from other donors' samples. The sequenced sample consisted of naive CD8+ T cells from PBMCs. The rearrangement joins TRBV6-6 to TRBJ1-4; weak D call: TRBD1 (5 bases). The CDR3 region is CASRIDRATNEKLFF. CDR3 coding DNA: TGTGCCAGCAGAATCGACAGAGCAACTAATGAAAAACTGTTTTTT.